The present T cell receptor (beta chain) was sequenced within a study of T cells generated in artificial thymic organoids. Study-wide points: Thymic and blood naive CD8 cells had diversity comparable to organoid-derived ones.

Semi-nested PCR with reverse primers in the TRAC or TRBC constant regions amplified each chain separately. TCRdb itself ran the 5' RACE reads through MiXCR, one entry per CDR3 protein. The data show 7,000 to 8,500 distinct CDR3 sequences, around 25% seen once. As regards this clonotype: The antigen remains undetermined. One end of the junction fails to match germline, which may point to a read error.

Human HSPCs were combined with MS5 stroma expressing human DLL1. The seeding cells were CD34+CD3- hematopoietic stem and progenitor cells purified by FACS to remove T cells. Sorted CD3+TCRalphabeta+CD8 single positive cells from organoids and thymus were used for RNA. The material sequenced was naive CD8+ T cells grown in artificial thymic organoids from cord blood stem and progenitor cells. Subset here: CD3+TCRalphabeta+CD8SP T cells; for blood, CD45RO-CCR7+ naive CD8+ T cells. The clonotype originates from a human donor who gave cord blood stem cells for thymic organoid culture, a cardiac surgery patient who gave postnatal thymus, or a blood donor (not recorded which).

CDR3 coding DNA: TGCAGTGCTAGAGGGACAGGGAAGAAAGAAAAACCGTTTTTT. Translated: CSARGTGKKEKPFF. V and J are TRBV20-1 and TRBJ1-4, with 8 positions matching TRBD1. The germline V gene has CDR1 DFQATT and CDR2 SNEGSKA (reference sequence). The CDR3 extends over 14 amino acids.